The text below deals with one T cell receptor (beta chain). Antigen specificity is unknown. This entry is derived from a study of Tregs in tolerant kidney transplant recipients. Study observations and caveats: Tolerant patients' donor-specific Tregs expanded beyond overall Tregs, suggesting antigen-driven growth.

Regulatory T cells were sorted from thawed PBMCs rested overnight at 37°C with around 190 IU/ml IL-2. Clones were read by immunoSEQ multiplex PCR, and TCRdb kept only the in-frame ones, dropping some. The data hold 50,000 to 75,000 clones, with approximately 85% observed a single time. The CDR3 runs to 13 residues. Per the germline V gene, CDR1 is SGHVS and CDR2 is FNYEAQ. Trimming at V came to 4 bases and at J to 5 bases, leaving 2 bases not matched to a gene. The sequence derives from a human donor who received a combined kidney and bone marrow transplant. The V call is TRBV7-6, the J call TRBJ2-7; 10 bases fit TRBD2. Sequencing was performed on Tregs from blood, taken before the transplant. The chain's CDR3 is CASSSGTSDEQYF. DNA for the CDR3: TGTGCCAGCAGCTCCGGGACTAGCGACGAGCAGTACTTC.